This T cell receptor (beta chain) was identified during a study of T cells in Graves' hyperthyroidism and ophthalmopathy. As for the study in general: Once the initial diagnosis was made, peripheral blood was obtained before any treatment. Study conclusions and caveats: Most thyroid clonotypes expanded above 0.001 appeared in blood too.

Graves' hyperthyroidism showing no ophthalmopathy progression within 18 months was considered stable. PBMCs were derived from 10 ml fresh peripheral blood. This clonotype was seen many times. Its antigen is undetermined. It was RNA transcripts that yielded the amplified TCR beta CDR3 regions. TCR CDR3 regions were first amplified by RT-PCR with HTBI primers. TCRdb redid the calling of the multiplex PCR reads with MiXCR, one entry per CDR3 protein. In the table there are fewer than 700,000 distinct CDR3 sequences, around 15% of which are singletons. What was sequenced was blood. This receptor was taken from a woman in her thirties with Graves' hyperthyroidism.

The CDR3 region is CASSPPGGQGFGNTIYF. CDR3 sequence (DNA): TGTGCCAGCAGCCCCCCAGGAGGGCAAGGATTTGGAAACACCATATATTTT. This chain uses TRBV11-2 with TRBJ1-3; the D is unclear. Germline CDR1 SGHAT, CDR2 FQNNGV. The CDR3 totals 17 residues. V shed 5 bases and J shed 3 bases, with 20 bases lying between them.